This is a list of T cell receptor beta chains from one sample in a study of shared clonotypes between healthy human individuals. Repertoires were generated with immunoSEQ multiplex PCR, while TCRdb's copy carries only in-frame clones and drops some. In the table there are around 600,000 clones, 85% to 95% of which are singletons. Sequencing used naive CD8+ T cells sorted from blood. These receptors were taken from a woman in her 30s in good health. The CDR3 runs from the conserved cysteine through the conserved F or W. Some rows have no size entry. The others give once, few or many, or a class for an expanded clone.

.,TRBJ1-1,16,TRBV13,CASSPILEKGNTEAFF
.,TRBJ2-1,15,TRBV10-2,CASSGNSGRGNEQFF
.,TRBJ2-7,14,TRBV4-2,CASSQDRGVYEQYF
.,TRBJ1-2,14,TRBV7-9,CASSFTDRIYGYTF
once,TRBJ2-7,16,TRBV7-6,CASSPGLAGGTAEQYF
.,TRBJ2-5,15,TRBV9,CASSGLQGNQETQYF
.,TRBJ2-7,16,TRBV11-2,CASSSTPGAGSYEQYF
.,TRBJ2-1,13,TRBV27,CASSLAPRGEQFF
.,TRBJ1-2,13,TRBV28,CASSFGHSYGYTF
.,TRBJ1-1,12,TRBV11-2,CASSSFQGRAFF
.,TRBJ1-1,15,TRBV6-5,CASSLTTGGSGEAFF
.,TRBJ2-1,15,TRBV4-1,CASSNRLAGNDEQFF
.,TRBJ1-1,11,TRBV5-1,CASSLGVEAFF
.,TRBJ2-3,17,TRBV6-1,CASSEAWSGTSTDTQYF
.,TRBJ1-1,17,TRBV5-8,CASSLVPSGQQNTEAFF
.,TRBJ2-2,18,TRBV5-1,CASSLVSSGPTNTGELFF
.,TRBJ2-1,16,TRBV9,CASSVAGTSSYNEQFF
.,TRBJ2-3,16,TRBV4-1,CASSQERGPSTDTQYF
.,TRBJ2-7,15,TRBV9,CASSETGTDNYEQYF
.,TRBJ2-7,17,TRBV2,CATLGLAEGVRAYEQYF
once,TRBJ2-3,15,TRBV14,CASSQEAGGLDTQYF
once,TRBJ2-7,15,TRBV19,CASSIGLADHYEQYF
.,TRBJ1-1,15,TRBV14,CASSLPPRGWTEAFF
.,TRBJ2-7,16,TRBV28,CASSPSLGREGGEQYF
.,TRBJ2-7,12,TRBV5-3,CARSLMLNEQYF
.,TRBJ2-7,10,TRBV20-1,CSASSNEQYF
.,TRBJ2-5,15,TRBV28,CASSLGIGPGGTQYF
.,TRBJ2-7,11,TRBV29-1,CSVEVAFEQYF
.,TRBJ1-1,13,TRBV7-6,CASSLSENTEAFF
.,TRBJ1-1,12,TRBV25-1,CASTDRAAEAFF
.,TRBJ2-7,13,TRBV10-3,CAISEGPGYEQYF
.,TRBJ1-1,15,TRBV4-1,CASSPTGGVNTEAFF
once,TRBJ2-1,16,TRBV6-5,CASSYSLGASYNEQFF
once,TRBJ1-2,16,TRBV25-1,CASEGDRGHDWYGYTF
.,TRBJ2-7,15,TRBV10-1,CASNISGRASDEQYF
.,TRBJ2-5,15,TRBV28,CASRWTSGPGETQYF
.,TRBJ1-1,14,TRBV27,CASSFRGQGTEAFF
.,TRBJ2-1,15,TRBV7-8,CASSLRIAGYNEQFF
.,TRBJ1-4,14,TRBV5-6,CASSLWTGNEKLFF
once,TRBJ2-2,16,TRBV29-1,CSVAFREGPPTGELFF
.,TRBJ1-4,17,TRBV9,CASSDPLLGRDNEKLFF
.,TRBJ2-6,14,TRBV9,CASSVVTGANVLTF
.,TRBJ2-5,15,TRBV4-1,CASSHKREAKETQYF
.,TRBJ1-5,15,TRBV19,CASSAMVLGNQPQHF